The source of this T cell receptor beta chain is a study of regulatory T cells in long-lasting Graves disease. Regarding the study as a whole: Favored usage of TRBV28, TRBJ1-2 and TRBJ2-5 was recorded in persistent disease.

CDR3 regions were amplified by Arm-PCR using iRepertoire HTBI primers to build TCR beta libraries. TCRdb called the multiplex PCR reads again in MiXCR, with one record for every CDR3 protein. The sample lists 550,000 to 700,000 distinct CDR3 sequences; around 16% were seen once. Time point given: newly diagnosed GD, antithyroid drugs for less than 3 months. The TCR library was made from RNA extracted from PBMCs. The germline V gene has CDR1 SEHNR and CDR2 FQNEAQ (reference sequence). CDR3 size: 14 residues. Trimming removed 3 bases at V and 8 bases at J, with 16 bases between. On this clonotype: Its specificity is unknown.

The same sample was also used in a study of T cells in Graves' hyperthyroidism and ophthalmopathy. That work adds: Stable hyperthyroidism was separated from ophthalmopathy by a model based on 13 V-J features.

The sequence derives from a man between 18 and 35 years old with Graves disease. This sample comprised peripheral blood mononuclear cells (PBMCs), obtained at new diagnosis, from a patient treated with antithyroid drugs. V gene TRBV7-9 combines with J gene TRBJ1-2; D remains ambiguous. Here the CDR3 reads CASSFLAGNAGYTF. The CDR3 region has the DNA TGTGCCAGCAGCTTTCTCGCTGGGAATGCCGGCTACACCTTC.